The 5 T cell receptor beta chains listed next were all sequenced from one sample in a study of Ad26.COV2.S vaccination and SARS-CoV-2 variants. The data were produced by immunoSEQ multiplex PCR, yet TCRdb's version contains in-frame clones alone and is incomplete. Of 320,000 or so clones in the sample, 75% to 90% were seen once. Regarding treatment: approximately 18 received Ad26.COV2.S at low or high dose, single or two shots; about five received placebo; per-sample allocation not given. Sampling occurred on day 63 after the first vaccine or placebo injection. This material consisted of peripheral blood, taken in a trial of Ad26.COV2.S vaccine versus placebo. The receptor source for this set is a person between 18 and 65 years old who received the Ad26.COV2.S COVID-19 vaccine or a placebo.

J is TRBJ1-6 and V is TRBV6-6, with D uncertain. CDR3 length equals 13 residues. In germline, CDR1 is MNHNY, CDR2 SVGAGI (reference sequence). V lost 4 bases and J 5 bases, leaving 6 bases between the germline ends. CDR3 bases: TGTGCCAGCAGTTTATCGGATAATTCACCCCTCCACTTT. It yields the protein CASSLSDNSPLHF.

V usage is TRBV7-2 and J usage is TRBJ2-3; the D gene is possibly TRBD2 (7 bases). The CDR3 spans 17 residues. Trimming removed 4 bases from V and 3 bases from J, with 20 bases in between. Germline V gives CDR1 SGHTA, CDR2 FQGNSA. CDR3 sequence reads: CASSSHVAGAGTDTQYF. The CDR3 DNA reads as TGTGCCAGCAGCTCTCACGTTGCGGGGGCGGGGACAGATACGCAGTATTTT.

The CDR3 loop is CAWAQNTEAFF. CDR3 nucleotides: TGTGCCTGGGCACAGAACACTGAAGCTTTCTTT. V usage is TRBV30 and J usage is TRBJ1-1, with D hard to call. Deletions cut 5 bases from V and 1 base from J, with 5 bases between. Per germline, CDR1 GTSNPN and CDR2 SVGIG (reference sequence). The CDR3 extends over 11 amino acids. Using reference TRBV30 and TRBJ1-1 for the parts outside the CDR3, the full variable domain is SQTIHQWPATLVQPVGSPLSLECTVEGTSNPNLYWYRQAAGRGLQLLFYSVGIGQISSEVPQNLSASRPQDRQFILSSKKLLLSDSGFYLCAWAQNTEAFFGQGTRLTVV.

There are a few counts of this clone. The chain joins TRBV5-1 to TRBJ1-2, with D hard to call. CDR3 size: 16 residues. CDR1 SGHRS and CDR2 YFSETQ come from the germline V gene. V was trimmed by 1 base and J by 3 bases, leaving 16 bases between them. The CDR3 nucleotides read TGCGCCAGCAGCTTGAGGGCAGGTCCCTCCTACTATGGCTACACCTTC. Translation gives CASSLRAGPSYYGYTF.

In regard to this clone: Other DNA sequences in this specimen translate into the identical CDR3. The chain has TRBV3-1 (or the pseudogene TRBV3-2) and TRBJ1-1; D gene uncertain. CDR1 LGHDT and CDR2 YNNKEL come from the germline V gene (reference sequence). CDR3 length equals 12 residues. Trimming shortened V by 3 bases and J by 5 bases, and 7 bases separated the two germline ends. CDR3: CASSQGRTEAFF. As DNA, the CDR3 is TGTGCCAGCAGCCAGGGAAGGACTGAAGCTTTCTTT.